This TCR beta chain was captured by sequencing in a study of cytomegalovirus exposure and HLA in healthy donors. Study-wide results and caveats: In a later analysis, a missense DCLRE1C variant was linked to TCR beta V- and J-gene trimming. HLA allele associations emerged for about 18,000 TCR beta sequences in a later analysis, at 0.05 false discovery rate. About 87% or about 30% of the time was how often most TCR beta V segments were productive, according to an earlier analysis. There were several of the most significant clusters that appeared linked to common viral pathogens in a later analysis.

This clone came up a few times. Antigen: not known. Primers included in the PCR were 60 Vbeta and 13 Jbeta primers. The data were produced by immunoSEQ multiplex PCR, yet TCRdb's version contains in-frame clones alone and is incomplete. The table has about 150,000 clones, 60% to 70% seen once. The CDR3 totals 14 residues. Per germline, CDR1 SGHVS and CDR2 FNYEAQ. V was cut by 1 base and J by 2 bases, with 7 bases left in between. This chain uses TRBV7-6 with TRBJ2-3, with a possible D match to TRBD1 (6 bases). This sequence was found in a woman in her fifties or sixties in good health and CMV-seropositive. The source material was PBMCs. CDR3 nucleotide sequence: TGTGCCAGCAGCTTAGGACAGGTCACAGATACGCAGTATTTT. It codes for CASSLGQVTDTQYF.